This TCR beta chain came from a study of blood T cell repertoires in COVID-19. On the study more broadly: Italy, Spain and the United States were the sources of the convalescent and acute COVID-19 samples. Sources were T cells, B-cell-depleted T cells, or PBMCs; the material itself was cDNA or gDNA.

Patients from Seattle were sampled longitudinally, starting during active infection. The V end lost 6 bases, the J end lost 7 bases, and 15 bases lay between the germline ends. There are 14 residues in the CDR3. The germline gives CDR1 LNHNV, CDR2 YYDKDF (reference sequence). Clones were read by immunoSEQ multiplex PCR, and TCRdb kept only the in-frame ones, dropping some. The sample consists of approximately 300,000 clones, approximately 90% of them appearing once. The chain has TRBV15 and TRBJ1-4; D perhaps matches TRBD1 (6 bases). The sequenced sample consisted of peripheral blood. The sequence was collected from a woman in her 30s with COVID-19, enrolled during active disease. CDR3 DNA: TGTGCCACCAGAACTCTGGGGGCGGCTGAAAAACTGTTTTTT. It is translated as CATRTLGAAEKLFF.